A single TCR beta chain is shown here with its context. The antigen remains undetermined. These data are taken from a study of T cells after yellow fever vaccination. Across the whole study: Researchers used SMART-Seq v4 Ultra Low Input to prepare fractions that had low cell numbers. Findings and caveats of the study: A secondary response was less intense yet reached its peak sooner, at day 5 versus 15.

CDR3 length: 12 residues. Trimming left V 4 bases short and J 4 bases short, with 10 bases between. Germline CDR1 reads SQVTM; CDR2 reads ANQGSEA. TCRdb ran MiXCR on the 5' RACE reads and lists one entry per CDR3 protein. The profile shows more than 300,000 distinct CDR3 sequences, over 3.5% of them singletons. This sequence joins TRBV29-1 and TRBJ1-2, with D possibly TRBD1 on 5 matching bases. The receptor was derived from a man aged 18 to 29 who received the YFV17D yellow fever vaccine. Sequenced material: PBMCs, taken 15 days after the yellow fever booster vaccination. The CDR3 region has the DNA TGCAGCGTTGGCACCGGGGGCTATGGCTACACCTTC. Residues: CSVGTGGYGYTF.